This TCR beta chain was found in a study of sequential checkpoint blockade in melanoma. Study context: First-line arms were nivolumab then ipilimumab, or the reverse, randomized 1:1. After both sequences, patients received maintenance nivolumab.

TCRdb's copy holds only in-frame clones and misses some; the assay was immunoSEQ multiplex PCR. The table records tens of thousands of clones, roughly four fifths of them present only once. In this sample, this clone turned up once. The J segment lost 5 bases and the V segment lost 8 bases, leaving 14 bases of the junction unmatched. CDR3 length: 15 amino acids. Germline V CDR1 and CDR2: MDHEN, SYDVKM. The treatment: randomized to nivolumab then ipilimumab (arm A) or the reverse (arm B). DNA-damaging chemotherapy had not been given to any patient beforehand. Sorted cells were live CD3+CD8+, lacking CD19 and CD56, from PBMCs.

Material: CD8+ T cells sorted from blood (inferred from file names), obtained from a patient given nivolumab and ipilimumab in sequence. The chain has TRBV28 and TRBJ1-1; TRBD1 matches at 7 bases. The receptor was isolated from a human donor with melanoma. Written as DNA, the CDR3 is TGTGCCAGCTATTCCGGGACGAGGGGGCGAACTGAAGCTTTCTTT. This encodes CASYSGTRGRTEAFF.